Listed here are 23 T cell receptor beta chains from one sample, sequenced in a study of T cell changes during pregnancy in multiple sclerosis. This table comes from immunoSEQ multiplex PCR, and its TCRdb copy is limited to in-frame clones, with some not included. Here the sample spans about 40,000 clones, roughly 90% being singletons. Specimen: CD8+ T cells from peripheral blood mononuclear cells, collected in the first trimester of pregnancy. Receptors originate from a female donor with multiple sclerosis, enrolled in a pregnancy study.

The chain employs TRBV25-1 and TRBJ1-2, with 9 bases matching TRBD1. V dropped 4 bases and J dropped 7; count of bases not matched to a gene: 16. The CDR3 contains 17 residues. CDR1 is MGHDK and CDR2 is SYGVNS in the germline V gene. CDR3 DNA sequence: TGTGCCAGCAGTGCCATTCCCCAAGGACAGGGGCTGGGTGGCTACACCTTC. This codes for CASSAIPQGQGLGGYTF.

DNA of the CDR3: TGTGCCAGCAGCGAGGTTGGAGGAGGTGAGCAGTTCTTC. Amino acids: CASSEVGGGEQFF. The chain has TRBV7-3 and TRBJ2-1; the D gene is possibly TRBD2 (5 bases). Per germline, CDR1 SGHTA and CDR2 FQGTGA. The length of the CDR3 is 13 residues. V dropped 5 bases and J dropped 9 bases, with 14 bases sitting between them.

This chain joins TRBV4-2 and TRBJ2-7; D is undetermined. The CDR3 sequence is 14 residues long. Looked up from germline, CDR1 is LGHNA and CDR2 is YNFKEQ. V was shortened by 0 bases and J by 0 bases, with 6 bases between the two germline ends. CDR3 in DNA: TGTGCCAGCAGCCAAGAGATCAGCTCCTACGAGCAGTACTTC. This encodes CASSQEISSYEQYF.

This sequence joins TRBV5-5 and TRBJ1-4; D not certain. From germline, CDR1 is SGHKS and CDR2 YYEKEE (reference sequence). The CDR3 has 15 residues. V was clipped by 0 bases and J by 7 bases, with 13 bases between them. The CDR3 region has the DNA TGTGCCAGCAGCTTGGGGGAGAGGTCGGGTGAAAAACTGTTTTTT. Translating gives CASSLGERSGEKLFF.

The V and J genes are TRBV19 and TRBJ1-4, with TRBD1 identical over 8 bases. This CDR3 is built from 16 residues. Trimming at V came to 5 bases and at J to 8 bases, leaving 13 bases not matched to a gene. The V gene's germline CDR1 is LNHDA and CDR2 SQIVND (reference sequence). The CDR3 nucleotides read TGTGCCAGTAGTGCCGCCGGACAGGGTGTCGAGGAAAAACTGTTTTTT. Translated, it gives CASSAAGQGVEEKLFF.

This clone was counted once. This chain joins TRBV6-9 and TRBJ1-3; D gene uncertain. The CDR3 is 16 residues long. Trimming took off 9 bases at V and 0 bases at J, with 18 bases between the two ends. Germline loops: CDR1 MNHGY, CDR2 SVAAGI. The CDR3 loop is CARIEKAAGSGNTIYF. In DNA, the CDR3 is TGTGCCAGGATCGAAAAGGCTGCGGGCTCTGGAAACACCATATATTTT.

The chain carries TRBV15 and TRBJ1-5; no clear D gene. The CDR3 is made up of 15 amino acids. Germline CDR1 reads LNHNV; CDR2 reads YYDKDF (reference sequence). The V end was cut by 5 bases, the J end by 3 bases, with 14 bases between. As DNA, the CDR3 is TGTGCCACCAGCCTCCGGGAAGGCCCCAATCAGCCCCAGCATTTT. Its protein is CATSLREGPNQPQHF.

J is TRBJ2-7 and V is TRBV2; 7 bases are shared with TRBD1. V was pared by 6 bases and J by 3 bases, with 8 bases of the junction left unmatched. In germline, CDR1 is SNHLY, CDR2 FYNNEI. This CDR3 spans 14 amino acids. CDR3 sequence (DNA): TGTGCCAGCAGCCTGACAGGGTCAGTCTACGAGCAGTACTTC. Protein product: CASSLTGSVYEQYF.

The V and J genes are TRBV11-2 and TRBJ1-2; perhaps TRBD1 as D (5 bases). Germline CDR1 SGHAT, CDR2 FQNNGV. Trimming took off 5 bases at V and 5 bases at J, with 24 bases between the two ends. CDR3 length equals 17 residues. The CDR3 sequence is CASSIPPGTLWRYGYTF. The CDR3 DNA is TGTGCCAGCAGCATACCTCCAGGGACTTTATGGCGGTATGGCTACACCTTC.

CDR3 nucleotides: TGTGCCAGCAGCCTACTAGCGGGGGTAGTAGGCGATGAGCAGTTCTTC. Residues: CASSLLAGVVGDEQFF. The rearrangement uses TRBV7-2 and TRBJ2-1; 11 nucleotides agree with TRBD2. V lost 5 bases, J lost 8 bases, and 11 bases stayed unmatched. The CDR3 consists of 16 residues. Germline V lookup: CDR1 SGHTA, CDR2 FQGNSA.

The V call is TRBV5-6, the J call TRBJ2-3; D perhaps matches TRBD1 (6 bases). The V end was cut by 0 bases, the J end by 2 bases, with 13 bases between. Germline CDR1 and CDR2: SGHDT and YYEEEE. The CDR3 extends over 16 amino acids. The CDR3 protein is CASSLVAGAVTDTQYF. DNA of the CDR3: TGTGCCAGCAGCTTGGTGGCAGGGGCGGTCACAGATACGCAGTATTTT.

This clone was seen once. This sequence joins TRBV7-2 and TRBJ2-1; 7 positions agree with TRBD1. Germline V CDR1 and CDR2: SGHTA, FQGNSA. This CDR3 has 15 residues. Trimming cost V 5 bases and J 8 bases; bases outside gene matches: 12. CDR3 residues: CASSVLGTDLDEQFF. CDR3 DNA sequence: TGTGCCAGCAGCGTCCTGGGGACAGACTTGGATGAGCAGTTCTTC.

The sample holds one count of this clone. V usage is TRBV2 and J usage is TRBJ2-6; TRBD1 agrees at 8 bases. After removal of 2 bases from V and 3 bases from J, the junction contained 6 bases not matched to a gene. Germline V CDR1 and CDR2: SNHLY, FYNNEI. The CDR3 extends over 17 amino acids. CDR3 coding DNA: TGTGCCAGCAGTGAACGCAGGGGGCGAGATGGGGCCAACGTCCTGACTTTC. Translated: CASSERRGRDGANVLTF.

The chain links TRBV29-1 to TRBJ1-1; D not certain. The germline CDR1 and CDR2 sequences are SQVTM and ANQGSEA. Trimming removed 3 bases at V and 5 bases at J, with 7 bases between. The CDR3 covers 11 residues. CDR3 loop: CSVDRETEAFF. As DNA, the CDR3 is TGCAGCGTTGACCGGGAGACTGAAGCTTTCTTT.

This chain connects TRBV13 to TRBJ1-1; 7 bases fit TRBD1. The CDR3 is made up of 15 amino acids. Per the germline V gene, CDR1 is PRHDT and CDR2 is FYEKMQ (reference sequence). V lost 4 bases, J lost 7 bases, and 12 bases stayed unmatched. CDR3 coding DNA: TGTGCCAGCAGCTACCGGACAGGCAAACTCATTGAAGCTTTCTTT. It is translated as CASSYRTGKLIEAFF.

The rearrangement links TRBV25-1 to TRBJ2-7; D call uncertain. This CDR3 is 17 amino acids long. Trimming stripped 4 bases from V and 4 bases from J, with 23 bases between. The V gene's germline CDR1 is MGHDK and CDR2 SYGVNS. CDR3 region: CASSGSLGLRLVYEQYF. For the CDR3, the DNA is TGTGCCAGCAGTGGGTCGCTTGGGCTCCGCCTCGTATACGAGCAGTACTTC.

The chain couples TRBV5-1 to TRBJ2-7; 8 bases agree with TRBD1. The germline CDR1 and CDR2 sequences are SGHRS and YFSETQ. J gave up 6 bases and V 7 bases, and 6 bases lay outside the gene matches. The CDR3 runs to 12 residues. The CDR3 DNA reads as TGCGCCAGCGAAGGACAGGGAGGCGAGCAGTACTTC. This codes for CASEGQGGEQYF.

A word on this clone: This may be a read error: a much more frequent sequence differs by one nucleotide. The rearrangement joins TRBV9 to TRBJ2-2; D gene unclear. Germline V gene lookup returns CDR1 SGDLS and CDR2 YYNGEE. The CDR3 length is 12 residues. The CDR3 sequence is CVSSARSGELFF. CDR3 nucleotide sequence: TGTGTCAGCAGCGCCCGCAGCGGGGAGCTGTTTTTT.

J is TRBJ1-2 and V is TRBV6-1, with D unclear. V was pared by 4 bases and J by 2 bases, with 11 bases between. The CDR3 contains 14 residues. Germline CDR1 and CDR2: MNHNS and SASEGT. CDR3: CASSVIAVNYGYTF. CDR3 bases: TGTGCCAGCAGTGTGATAGCGGTCAACTATGGCTACACCTTC.

V is TRBV29-1 and J is TRBJ2-7; TRBD1 might be the D (5 bases). The CDR3 length is 13 residues. Germline CDR1 SQVTM, CDR2 ANQGSEA. V lost 1 base and J 6 bases, leaving 13 bases between the germline ends. CDR3: CSVEVGQGGEQYF. Here the CDR3 DNA reads TGCAGCGTTGAAGTTGGGCAGGGCGGCGAGCAGTACTTC.

V is TRBV7-6 and J is TRBJ2-1; TRBD2 matches 11 bases. The CDR3 has 15 residues. Per the germline V gene, CDR1 is SGHVS and CDR2 is FNYEAQ. With 5 bases clipped from V and 3 bases from J, the junction kept 3 bases outside the gene matches. CDR3 residues: CASSVTSGGYNEQFF. DNA of the CDR3: TGTGCCAGCAGCGTAACTAGCGGGGGCTACAATGAGCAGTTCTTC.

V gene TRBV7-3 combines with J gene TRBJ1-1, with a tentative D call TRBD1 (5 bases). This CDR3 is 12 amino acids long. V lost 8 bases to trimming and J lost 4 bases, with 11 bases between them. Per the germline V gene, CDR1 is SGHTA and CDR2 is FQGTGA. The CDR3 reads CASSSGGTEAFF. The CDR3 DNA follows: TGTGCCAGCTCCTCGGGGGGCACTGAAGCTTTCTTT. The whole variable domain, remainder taken from reference TRBV7-3 and TRBJ1-1, is GAGVSQTPSNKVTEKGKYVELRCDPISGHTALYWYRQSLGQGPEFLIYFQGTGAADDSGLPNDRFFAVRPEGSVSTLKIQRTERGDSAVYLCASSSGGTEAFFGQGTRLTVV.

The V call is TRBV19, the J call TRBJ1-5; tentatively, D is TRBD1 (5 bases). Looked up from germline, CDR1 is LNHDA and CDR2 is SQIVND (reference sequence). V shed 7 bases and J shed 9 bases, with 19 bases lying between them. The CDR3 length is 14 residues. CDR3 sequence: CASNPVGGGVPQHF. DNA of the CDR3: TGTGCCAGTAACCCCGTGGGGGGAGGTGTGCCCCAGCATTTT.